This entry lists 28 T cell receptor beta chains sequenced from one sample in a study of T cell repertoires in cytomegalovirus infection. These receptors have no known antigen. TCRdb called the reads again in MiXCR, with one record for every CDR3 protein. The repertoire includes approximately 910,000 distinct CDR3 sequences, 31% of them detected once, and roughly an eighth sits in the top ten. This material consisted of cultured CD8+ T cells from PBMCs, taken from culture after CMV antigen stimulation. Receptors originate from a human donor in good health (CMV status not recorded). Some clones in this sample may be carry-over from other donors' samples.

CDR3 residues: CASSPTKDGINTEAFF. CDR3 DNA sequence: TGTGCCAGCAGCCCTACCAAAGACGGAATTAACACTGAAGCTTTCTTT. The chain links TRBV6-2 or TRBV6-3 to TRBJ1-1, with D unresolved. Trimming took 6 bases from V and 2 from J, leaving 19 bases between them. Germline V gene sequence: CDR1 MNHEY, CDR2 SVGEGT. The CDR3 is made up of 16 amino acids.

The CDR3 spells CASSPQGRVYGEQYV. The CDR3 nucleotides are TGTGCCAGCAGCCCCCAAGGCAGGGTATACGGCGAGCAGTACGTC. The V gene is TRBV6-2 or TRBV6-3, the J gene TRBJ2-7, with a weak D call TRBD1 (5 bases). This CDR3 contains 15 residues. Germline V gives CDR1 MNHEY, CDR2 SVGEGT. Trimming stripped 6 bases from V and 6 bases from J, with 21 bases between.

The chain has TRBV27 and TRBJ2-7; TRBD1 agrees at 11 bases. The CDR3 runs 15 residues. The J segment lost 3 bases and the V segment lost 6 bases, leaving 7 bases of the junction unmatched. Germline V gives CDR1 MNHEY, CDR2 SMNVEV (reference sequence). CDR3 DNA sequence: TGTGCCAGCAGATCGGGGACAGGGGGTTTCTACGAGCAGTACTTC. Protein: CASRSGTGGFYEQYF.

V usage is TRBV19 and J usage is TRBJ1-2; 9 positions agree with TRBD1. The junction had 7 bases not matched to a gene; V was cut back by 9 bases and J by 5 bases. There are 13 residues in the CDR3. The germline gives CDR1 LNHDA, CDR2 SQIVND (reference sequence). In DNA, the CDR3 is TGTGCCAGCACCCCGGGACAGGGATATGGCTACACCTTC. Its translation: CASTPGQGYGYTF. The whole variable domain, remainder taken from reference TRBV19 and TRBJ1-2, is DGGITQSPKYLFRKEGQNVTLSCEQNLNHDAMYWYRQDPGQGLRLIYYSQIVNDFQKGDIAEGYSVSREKKESFPLTVTSAQKNPTAFYLCASTPGQGYGYTFGSGTRLTVV.

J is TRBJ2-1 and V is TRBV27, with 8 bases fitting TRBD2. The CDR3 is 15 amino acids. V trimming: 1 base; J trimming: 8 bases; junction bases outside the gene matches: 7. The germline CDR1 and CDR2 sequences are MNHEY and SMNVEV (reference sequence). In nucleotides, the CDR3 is TGTGCCAGCAGTTTATTCCGGGGGGGCCTCGATGAGCAGTTCTTC. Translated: CASSLFRGGLDEQFF.

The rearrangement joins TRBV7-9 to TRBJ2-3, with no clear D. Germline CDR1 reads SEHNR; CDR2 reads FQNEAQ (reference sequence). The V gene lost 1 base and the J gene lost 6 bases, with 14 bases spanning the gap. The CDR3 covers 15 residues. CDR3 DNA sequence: TGTGCCAGCAGCTTAGAGGCGACCTCCGGGGATACGCAGTATTTT. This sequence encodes CASSLEATSGDTQYF.

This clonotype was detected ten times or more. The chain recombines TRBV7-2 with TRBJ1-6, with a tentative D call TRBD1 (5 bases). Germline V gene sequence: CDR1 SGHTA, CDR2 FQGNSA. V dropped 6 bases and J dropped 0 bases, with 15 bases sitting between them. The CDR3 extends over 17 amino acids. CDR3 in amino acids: CASSLGGAASYNSPLHF. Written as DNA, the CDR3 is TGTGCCAGCAGTCTGGGTGGGGCAGCCTCCTATAATTCACCCCTCCACTTT.

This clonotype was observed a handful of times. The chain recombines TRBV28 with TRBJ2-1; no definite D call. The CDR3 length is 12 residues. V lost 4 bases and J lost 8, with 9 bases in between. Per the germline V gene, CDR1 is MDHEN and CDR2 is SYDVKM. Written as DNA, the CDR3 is TGTGCCAGCAGTTCCCACGGCGATGAGCAGTTCTTC. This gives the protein CASSSHGDEQFF.

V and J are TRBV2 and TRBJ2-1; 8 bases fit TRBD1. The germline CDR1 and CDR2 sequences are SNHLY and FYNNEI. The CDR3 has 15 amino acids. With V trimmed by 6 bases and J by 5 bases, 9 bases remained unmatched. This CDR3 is CASRRGQGAHNEQFF. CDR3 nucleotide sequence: TGTGCCAGCAGGAGGGGGCAGGGGGCCCACAATGAGCAGTTCTTC.

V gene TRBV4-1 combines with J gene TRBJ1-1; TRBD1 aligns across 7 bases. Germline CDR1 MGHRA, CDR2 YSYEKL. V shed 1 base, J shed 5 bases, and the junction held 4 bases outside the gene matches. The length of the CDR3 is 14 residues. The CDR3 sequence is CASSQARGGTEAFF. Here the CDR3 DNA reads TGCGCCAGCAGCCAAGCCAGGGGGGGGACTGAAGCTTTCTTT.

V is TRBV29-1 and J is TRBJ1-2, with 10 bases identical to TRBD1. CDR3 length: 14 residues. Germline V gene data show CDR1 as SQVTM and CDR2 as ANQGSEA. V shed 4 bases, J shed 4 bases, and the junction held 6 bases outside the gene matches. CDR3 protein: CSVVGQGIGYGYTF. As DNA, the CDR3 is TGCAGCGTTGTGGGACAGGGGATAGGCTATGGCTACACCTTC.

In DNA, the CDR3 is TGTGCCACCAGTGGGGACAGGGGCACCGGGGAGCTGTTTTTT. Protein: CATSGDRGTGELFF. The chain combines TRBV24-1 with TRBJ2-2, with 10 bases identical to TRBD1. The V gene's germline CDR1 is KGHDR and CDR2 SFDVKD. V was pared by 5 bases and J by 4 bases, with 0 bases of the junction left unmatched. The CDR3 extends over 14 amino acids.

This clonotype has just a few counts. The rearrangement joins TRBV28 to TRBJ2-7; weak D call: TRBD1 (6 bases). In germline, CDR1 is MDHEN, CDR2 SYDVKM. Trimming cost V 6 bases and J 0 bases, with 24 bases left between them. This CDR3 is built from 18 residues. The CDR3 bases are TGTGCCAGCAGAAAGGGACAACGAGGACCGGAAAGCTCCTACGAGCAGTACGTC. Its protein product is CASRKGQRGPESSYEQYV.

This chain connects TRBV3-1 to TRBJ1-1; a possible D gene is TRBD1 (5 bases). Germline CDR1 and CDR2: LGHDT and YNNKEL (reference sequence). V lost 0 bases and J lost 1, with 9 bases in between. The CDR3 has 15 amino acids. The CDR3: CASSQDREANTEAFF. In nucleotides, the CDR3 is TGTGCCAGCAGCCAAGACAGGGAGGCGAACACTGAAGCTTTCTTT.

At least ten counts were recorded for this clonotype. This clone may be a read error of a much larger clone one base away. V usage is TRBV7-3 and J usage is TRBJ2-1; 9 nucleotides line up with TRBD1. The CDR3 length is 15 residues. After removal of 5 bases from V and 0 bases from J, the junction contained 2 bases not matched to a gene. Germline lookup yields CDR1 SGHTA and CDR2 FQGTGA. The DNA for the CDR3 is TGTGCCAGCAGCACGACAGGGGGCTCCTACAATGAGCAGTTCTTC. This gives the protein CASSTTGGSYNEQFF.

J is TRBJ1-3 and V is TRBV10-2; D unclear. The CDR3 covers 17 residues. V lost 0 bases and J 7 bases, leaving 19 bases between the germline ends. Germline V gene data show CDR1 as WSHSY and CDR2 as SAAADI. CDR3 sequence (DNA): TGCGCCAGCAGTGAGTCGATCATGCCCCCGTTCGAGAACACCATATATTTT. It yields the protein CASSESIMPPFENTIYF.

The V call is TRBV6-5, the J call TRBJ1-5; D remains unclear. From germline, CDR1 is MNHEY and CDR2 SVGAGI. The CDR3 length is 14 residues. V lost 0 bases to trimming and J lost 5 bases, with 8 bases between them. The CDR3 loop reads CASSYSALDQPQHF. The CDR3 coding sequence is TGTGCCAGCAGTTACTCAGCCCTGGATCAGCCCCAGCATTTT.

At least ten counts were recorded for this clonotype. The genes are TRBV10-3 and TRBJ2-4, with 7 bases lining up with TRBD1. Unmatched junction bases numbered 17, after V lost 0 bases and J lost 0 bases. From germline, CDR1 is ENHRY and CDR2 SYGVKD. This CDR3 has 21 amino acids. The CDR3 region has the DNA TGTGCCATCAGTGAGTCTCCTGGGACAGAGAGGGGGATGCTAGCCAAAAACATTCAGTACTTC. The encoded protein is CAISESPGTERGMLAKNIQYF.

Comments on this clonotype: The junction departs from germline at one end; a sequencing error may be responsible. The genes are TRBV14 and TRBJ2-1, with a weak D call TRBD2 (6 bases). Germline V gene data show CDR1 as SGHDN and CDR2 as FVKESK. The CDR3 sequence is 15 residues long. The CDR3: CASSQSTRTYNEQSF. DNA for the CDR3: TGTGCCAGCAGCCAATCGACTAGAACCTACAATGAGCAGTCCTTC. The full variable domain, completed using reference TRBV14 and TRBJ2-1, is EAGVTQFPSHSVIEKGQTVTLRCDPISGHDNLYWYRRVMGKEIKFLLHFVKESKQDESGMPNNRFLAERTGGTYSTLKVQPAELEDSGVYFCASSQSTRTYNEQSFGPGTRLTVL.

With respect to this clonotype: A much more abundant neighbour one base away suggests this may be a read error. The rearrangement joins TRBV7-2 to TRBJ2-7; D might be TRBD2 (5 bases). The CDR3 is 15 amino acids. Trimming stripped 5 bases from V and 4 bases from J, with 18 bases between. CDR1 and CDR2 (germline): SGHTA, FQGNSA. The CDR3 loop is CASSEGSDPYYEQYF. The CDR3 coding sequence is TGTGCCAGCAGCGAAGGGAGTGACCCTTATTACGAGCAGTACTTC.

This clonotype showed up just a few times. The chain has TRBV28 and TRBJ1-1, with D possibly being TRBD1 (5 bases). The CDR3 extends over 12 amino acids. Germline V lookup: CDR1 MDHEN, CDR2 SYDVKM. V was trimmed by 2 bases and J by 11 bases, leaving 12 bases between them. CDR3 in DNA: TGTGCCAGCAGTTTAGGGGCGGCCTCGGCTTTCTTT. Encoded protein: CASSLGAASAFF. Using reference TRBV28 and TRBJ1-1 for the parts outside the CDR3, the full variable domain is DVKVTQSSRYLVKRTGEKVFLECVQDMDHENMFWYRQDPGLGLRLIYFSYDVKMKEKGDIPEGYSVSREKKERFSLILESASTNQTSMYLCASSLGAASAFFGQGTRLTVV.

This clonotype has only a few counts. The CDR3 protein is CASSSPTGSGANVLTF. The CDR3 DNA is TGTGCCAGCAGCTCCCCGACAGGGTCAGGGGCCAACGTCCTGACTTTC. The chain uses TRBV7-9 and TRBJ2-6, with 7 bases matching TRBD1. CDR1 is SEHNR, CDR2 FQNEAQ, per germline (reference sequence). The CDR3 is 16 amino acids. The V segment lost 4 bases and the J segment 4 bases; nucleotides outside the gene matches: 7. Looking up the rest from reference TRBV7-9 and TRBJ2-6 gives the full variable domain: DTGVSQNPRHKITKRGQNVTFRCDPISEHNRLYWYRQTLGQGPEFLTYFQNEAQLEKSRLLSDRFSAERPKGSFSTLEIQRTEQGDSAMYLCASSSPTGSGANVLTFGAGSRLTVL.

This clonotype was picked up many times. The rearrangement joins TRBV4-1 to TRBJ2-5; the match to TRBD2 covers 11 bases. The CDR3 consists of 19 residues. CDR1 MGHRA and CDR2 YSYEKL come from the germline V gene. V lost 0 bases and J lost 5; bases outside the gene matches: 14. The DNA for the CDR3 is TGCGCCAGCAGCCAAGATGGGGTAGCGGGGGGGCCATGGTTGGAGACCCAGTACTTC. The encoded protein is CASSQDGVAGGPWLETQYF.

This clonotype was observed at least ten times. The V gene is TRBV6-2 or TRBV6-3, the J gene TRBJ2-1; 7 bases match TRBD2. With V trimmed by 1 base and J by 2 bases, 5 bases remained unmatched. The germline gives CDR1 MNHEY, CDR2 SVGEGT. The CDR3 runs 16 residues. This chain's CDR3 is CASSYYPSGPYNEQFF. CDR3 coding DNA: TGTGCCAGCAGTTACTATCCTAGCGGTCCCTACAATGAGCAGTTCTTC.

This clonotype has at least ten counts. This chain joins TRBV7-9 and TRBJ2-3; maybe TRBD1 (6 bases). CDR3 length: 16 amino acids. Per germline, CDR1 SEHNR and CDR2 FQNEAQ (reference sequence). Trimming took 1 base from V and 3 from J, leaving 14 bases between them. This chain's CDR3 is CASSLGVGARTDTQYF. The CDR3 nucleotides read TGTGCCAGCAGCTTAGGGGTGGGGGCCCGGACAGATACGCAGTATTTT.

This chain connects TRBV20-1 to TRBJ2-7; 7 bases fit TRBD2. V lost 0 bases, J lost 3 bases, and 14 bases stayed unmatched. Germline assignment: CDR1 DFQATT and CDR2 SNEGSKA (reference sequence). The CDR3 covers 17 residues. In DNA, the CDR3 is TGCAGTGCTAGAGATCCGCCCGCAGATGCGGGGGACTACGAGCAGTACTTC. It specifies CSARDPPADAGDYEQYF.

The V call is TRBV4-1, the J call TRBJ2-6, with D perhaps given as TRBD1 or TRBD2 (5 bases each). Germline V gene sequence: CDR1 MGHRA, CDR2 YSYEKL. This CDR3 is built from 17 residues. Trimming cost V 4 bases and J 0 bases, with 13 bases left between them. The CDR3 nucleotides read TGCGCCAGCAGCCTCGGGGCCGTCCTCTCTGGGGCCAACGTCCTGACTTTC. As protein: CASSLGAVLSGANVLTF.

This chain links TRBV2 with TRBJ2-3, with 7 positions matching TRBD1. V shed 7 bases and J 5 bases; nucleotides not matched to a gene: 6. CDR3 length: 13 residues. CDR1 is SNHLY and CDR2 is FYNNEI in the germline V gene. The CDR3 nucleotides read TGTGCCAGCAAGGACAGGACAAAAGATACGCAGTATTTT. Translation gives CASKDRTKDTQYF.